This T cell receptor beta chain is from a study of PD-1 blockade in classical Hodgkin lymphoma. This clone was seen once. Regarding time point: cycle 4 day 1 (C4D1), after more than five weeks of nivolumab. Every patient had relapsed following autologous stem cell transplantation, and cohorts differed in brentuximab vedotin exposure. The germline V gene encodes CDR1 MNHEY and CDR2 SMNVEV (reference sequence). The V segment lost 5 bases and the J segment 3 bases; nucleotides outside the gene matches: 10. The CDR3 contains 18 residues. Assay: immunoSEQ multiplex PCR; the TCRdb copy retains only in-frame clones and omits some. The sample has some 90,000 clones, 75% to 85% seen once.

Here the sequenced sample was peripheral blood mononuclear cells (PBMCs), taken before the fourth cycle of nivolumab. The clonotype was recovered from a human donor with classical Hodgkin lymphoma. The chain has TRBV27 and TRBJ2-1; 13 bases align to TRBD2. CDR3 DNA: TGTGCCAGCAGTCTGGGACTAGCGGGGACTGGCGGCTACAATGAGCAGTTCTTC. This gives the protein CASSLGLAGTGGYNEQFF.